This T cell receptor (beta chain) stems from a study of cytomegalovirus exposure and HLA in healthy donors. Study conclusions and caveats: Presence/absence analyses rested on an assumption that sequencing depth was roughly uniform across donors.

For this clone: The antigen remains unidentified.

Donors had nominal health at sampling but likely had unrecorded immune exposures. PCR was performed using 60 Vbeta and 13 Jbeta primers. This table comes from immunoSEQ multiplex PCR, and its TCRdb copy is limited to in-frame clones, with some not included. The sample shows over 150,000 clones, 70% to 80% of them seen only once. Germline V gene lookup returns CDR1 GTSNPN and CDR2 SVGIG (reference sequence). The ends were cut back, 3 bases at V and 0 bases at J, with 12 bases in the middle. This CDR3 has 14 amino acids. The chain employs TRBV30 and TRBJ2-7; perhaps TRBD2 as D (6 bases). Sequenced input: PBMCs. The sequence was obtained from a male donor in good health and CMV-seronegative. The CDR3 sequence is CAWSRDSSSYEQYF. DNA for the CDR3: TGTGCCTGGAGCCGGGACTCCAGCTCCTACGAGCAGTACTTC.